This T cell receptor (beta chain) emerged from a study of shared clonotypes between healthy human individuals. Broader study findings: It was expected that sequencing depth would affect clonotype sharing among donors.

The CDR3 totals 15 residues. Germline CDR1 SGHRS, CDR2 YFSETQ. Trimming cost V 4 bases and J 0 bases; bases outside gene matches: 4. This clone was observed once. Its target is unknown. In the original workflow: From ImmunoSEQ came sequences covering only the junction and carrying no quality scores, so filtering differed. This table comes from immunoSEQ multiplex PCR, and its TCRdb copy is limited to in-frame clones, with some not included. V, J and clone size were drawn from that table, and D and trimming were deduced from the DNA. The table lists around 700,000 clones, 55% to 75% of them singletons, with about 1.8% in the top ten.

Input material: memory CD4+ T cells sorted from blood. Subset meaning: CD45RA-negative fraction. The V gene is TRBV5-1, the J gene TRBJ2-1; TRBD1 aligns across 7 bases. The source is a woman aged 25 to 39 in good health. The CDR3 sequence: CASSADRNSYNEQFF. DNA of the CDR3: TGCGCCAGCAGCGCGGACAGGAACTCCTACAATGAGCAGTTCTTC.